These 2 T cell receptor beta chains were sequenced from one sample in a study of human T cells and chemical hapten exposure. The sample's time point: pre-sensitization, week 0. Treatment noted: therapeutic diphenylcyclopropenone sensitization with weekly scalp DPC. Each CDR3 protein is one row after TCRdb ran MiXCR on the RACE reads. The data hold about 180,000 distinct CDR3 sequences, with around 30% observed a single time. The sequences come from whole blood, collected in connection with sensitization to the hapten diphenylcyclopropenone (DPC). The receptors originated from a woman in her 30s with alopecia areata. Some clones in this sample may be carry-over from other donors' samples.

In DNA form, the CDR3 reads TGTGCCAGCAGCAGGGAATATGGACTAGCGGGGGGTACAGCCTCCTACGAGCAGTACTTC. It codes for CASSREYGLAGGTASYEQYF. This chain joins TRBV4-2 and TRBJ2-7; the match to TRBD2 covers 14 bases. The germline CDR1 and CDR2 sequences are LGHNA and YNFKEQ. Trimming took 5 bases from V and 0 from J; bases not matched to a gene: 15. This CDR3 is built from 20 residues.

The V gene is TRBV28, the J gene TRBJ1-1; the D gene is possibly TRBD1 (5 bases). Trimming pared 6 bases from V and 5 bases from J, leaving 7 bases between. Germline V gene data show CDR1 as MDHEN and CDR2 as SYDVKM. The CDR3 has 11 residues. The CDR3 sequence: CASRGVTEAFF. The CDR3 region has the DNA TGTGCCAGCAGAGGGGTAACTGAAGCTTTCTTT.